This TCR beta chain was obtained from a study of blood T cell repertoires in COVID-19. Study-level background: Spain, Italy and the United States supplied samples that represented acute and convalescent COVID-19. From T cells, B-cell-depleted T cells, or PBMCs came the material, which was cDNA or gDNA.

In the original workflow: Counts of nucleated cells, estimated from reference gene primer amplification, were obtained. Using immunoSEQ multiplex PCR, the repertoire was profiled, and TCRdb retains in-frame clones only, with some absent. That table gives V, J and clone size, and the DNA gave D and trimming. Of approximately 96,000 clones detected, over 70% appear once; the ten largest clones hold over 8.5%. The CDR3 runs 16 residues. With 2 bases removed from V and 0 bases from J, the gap between germline ends came to 11 bases. Germline lookup yields CDR1 KGHSH and CDR2 LQKENI. This sequence was found in a woman aged 80 or over with acute or convalescent COVID-19. Sequences were obtained from peripheral blood. V gene TRBV18 combines with J gene TRBJ1-5, with a weak D call TRBD1 (6 bases). CDR3 in DNA: TGTGCCAGCTCACCAACAGGGCTCTATAGCAATCAGCCCCAGCATTTT. Translating gives CASSPTGLYSNQPQHF.